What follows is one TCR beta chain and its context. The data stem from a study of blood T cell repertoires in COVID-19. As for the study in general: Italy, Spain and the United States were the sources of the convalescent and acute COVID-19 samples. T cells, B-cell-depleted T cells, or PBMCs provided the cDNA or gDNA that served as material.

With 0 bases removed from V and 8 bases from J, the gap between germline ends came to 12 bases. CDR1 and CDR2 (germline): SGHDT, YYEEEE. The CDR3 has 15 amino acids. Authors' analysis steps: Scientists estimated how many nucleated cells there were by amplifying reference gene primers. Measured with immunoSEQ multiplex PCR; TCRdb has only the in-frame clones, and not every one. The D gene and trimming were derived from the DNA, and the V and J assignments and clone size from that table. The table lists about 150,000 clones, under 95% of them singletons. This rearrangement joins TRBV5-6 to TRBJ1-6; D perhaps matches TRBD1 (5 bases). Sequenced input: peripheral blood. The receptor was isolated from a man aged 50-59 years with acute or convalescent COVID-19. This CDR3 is CASSLVGDGDSPLHF. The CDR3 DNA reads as TGTGCCAGCAGCTTGGTAGGGGATGGAGATTCACCCCTCCACTTT.